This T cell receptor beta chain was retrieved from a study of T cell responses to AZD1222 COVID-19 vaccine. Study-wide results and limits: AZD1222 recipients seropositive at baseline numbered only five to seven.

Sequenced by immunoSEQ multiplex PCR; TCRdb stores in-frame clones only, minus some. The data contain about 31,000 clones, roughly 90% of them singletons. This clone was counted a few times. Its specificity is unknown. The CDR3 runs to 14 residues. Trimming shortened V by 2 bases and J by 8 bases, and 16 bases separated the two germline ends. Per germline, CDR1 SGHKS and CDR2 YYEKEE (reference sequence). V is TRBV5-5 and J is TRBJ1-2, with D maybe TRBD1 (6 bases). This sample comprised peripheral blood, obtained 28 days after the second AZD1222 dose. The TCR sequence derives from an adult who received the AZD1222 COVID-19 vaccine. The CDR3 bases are TGTGCCAGCAGCTTCTTTGGGGGCGCGGAAGGCTACACCTTC. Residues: CASSFFGGAEGYTF.